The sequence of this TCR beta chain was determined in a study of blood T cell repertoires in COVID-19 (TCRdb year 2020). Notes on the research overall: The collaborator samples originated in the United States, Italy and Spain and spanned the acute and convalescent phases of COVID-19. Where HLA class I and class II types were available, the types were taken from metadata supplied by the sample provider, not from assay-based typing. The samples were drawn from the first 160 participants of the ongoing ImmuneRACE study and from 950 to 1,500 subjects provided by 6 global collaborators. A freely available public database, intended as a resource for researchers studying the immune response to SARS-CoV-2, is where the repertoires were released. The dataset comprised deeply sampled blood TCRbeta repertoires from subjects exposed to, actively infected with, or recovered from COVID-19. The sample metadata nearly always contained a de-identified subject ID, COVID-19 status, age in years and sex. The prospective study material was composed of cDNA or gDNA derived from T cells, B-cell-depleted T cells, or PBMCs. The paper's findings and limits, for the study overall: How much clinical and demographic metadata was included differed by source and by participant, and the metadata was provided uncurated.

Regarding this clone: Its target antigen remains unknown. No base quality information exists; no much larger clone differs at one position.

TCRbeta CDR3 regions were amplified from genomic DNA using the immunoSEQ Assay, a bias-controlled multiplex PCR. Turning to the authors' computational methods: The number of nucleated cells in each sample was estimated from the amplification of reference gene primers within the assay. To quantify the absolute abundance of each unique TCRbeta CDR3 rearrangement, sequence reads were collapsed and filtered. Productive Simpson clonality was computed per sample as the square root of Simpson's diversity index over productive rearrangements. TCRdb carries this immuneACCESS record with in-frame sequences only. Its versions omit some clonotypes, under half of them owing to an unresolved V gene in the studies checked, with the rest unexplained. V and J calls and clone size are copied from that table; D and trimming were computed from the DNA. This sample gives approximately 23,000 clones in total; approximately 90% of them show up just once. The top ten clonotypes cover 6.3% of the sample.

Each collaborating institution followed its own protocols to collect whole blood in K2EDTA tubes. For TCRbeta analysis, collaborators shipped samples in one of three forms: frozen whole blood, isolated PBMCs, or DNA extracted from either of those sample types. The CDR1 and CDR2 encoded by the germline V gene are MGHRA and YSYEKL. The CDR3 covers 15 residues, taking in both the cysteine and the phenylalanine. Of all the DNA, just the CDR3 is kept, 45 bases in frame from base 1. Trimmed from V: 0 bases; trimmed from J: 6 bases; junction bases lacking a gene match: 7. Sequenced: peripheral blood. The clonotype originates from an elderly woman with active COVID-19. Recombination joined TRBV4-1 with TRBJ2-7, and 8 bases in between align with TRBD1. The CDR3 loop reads CASSQDGQGAGEQYF. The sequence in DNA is TGCGCCAGCAGCCAAGACGGGCAGGGGGCGGGCGAGCAGTACTTC.